The table lists the clone carrying this TCR beta chain with a few counts. The sample comes from a study of blood T cell repertoires in COVID-19. Whole-study context: The United States, Italy and Spain were the sources of the acute and convalescent COVID-19 samples.

Looked up from germline, CDR1 is MNHEY and CDR2 is SMNVEV (reference sequence). The V gene lost 0 bases and the J gene lost 7 bases, with 12 bases spanning the gap. This CDR3 has 15 residues. In the authors' methods: From reference gene primer amplification, estimates of nucleated cell counts were derived. Method: immunoSEQ multiplex PCR; TCRdb's copy keeps in-frame clones and lacks some. V, J and clone size are taken as reported in that table, and D and trimming were inferred from the DNA itself. The top ten hold more than 9% of the sample, which has over 70,000 clones, approximately 78% seen once. The chain links TRBV27 to TRBJ2-2; possibly TRBD2 for D (6 bases). The sequencing sample was made of peripheral blood. The TCR was taken from a man aged 55 to 70 with acute or convalescent COVID-19. For the CDR3, the DNA is TGTGCCAGCAGTTTATCCCTGGGGGGTGGCGGGGAGCTGTTTTTT. The encoded protein is CASSLSLGGGGELFF.